The 10 T cell receptor beta chains given below trace back to one sample, sequenced in a study of CD8+ T cells in alopecia areata. Sequencing templates came from extracted RNA that was reverse transcribed into cDNA. Produced via immunoSEQ multiplex PCR; TCRdb's table is partial and in-frame only. The sample yields about 74,000 clones, 29% seen once. The treatment: oral pan-JAK inhibitor, 5-10 mg twice daily. The material was CD8+ T cells sorted from blood, obtained at week 4, from a patient treated with tofacitinib. The receptors shown here come from a human donor with alopecia areata.

The chain carries TRBV25-1 and TRBJ2-7; no clear D gene. This CDR3 has 13 residues. CDR1 and CDR2 from the germline V gene are MGHDK and SYGVNS. Trimming stripped 1 base from V and 2 bases from J, with 6 bases between. CDR3 loop: CASSELETYEQYF. The CDR3 DNA sequence: TGTGCCAGCAGTGAATTGGAGACCTACGAGCAGTACTTC.

About this clone: Other DNA variants within this sample encode the same CDR3. This chain uses TRBV18 with TRBJ2-5; no definite D call. There are 14 residues in the CDR3. The V gene's germline CDR1 is KGHSH and CDR2 LQKENI. V was pared by 5 bases and J by 5 bases, with 15 bases between. CDR3 sequence reads: CASSSDGPAETQYF. The CDR3 DNA sequence: TGTGCCAGCTCATCGGACGGCCCGGCGGAGACCCAGTACTTC.

The chain uses TRBV30 and TRBJ1-5; D is unresolved. Deletions cut 5 bases from V and 6 bases from J, with 11 bases between. Germline assignment: CDR1 GTSNPN and CDR2 SVGIG (reference sequence). This CDR3 is built from 12 residues. The CDR3: CAWAYDRQPQHF. The CDR3 DNA follows: TGTGCCTGGGCCTACGATCGTCAGCCCCAGCATTTT.

The rearrangement links TRBV28 to TRBJ2-5; 7 bases agree with TRBD1. The CDR3 sequence is 17 residues long. V trimming: 6 bases; J trimming: 5 bases; junction bases outside the gene matches: 18. The germline V gene encodes CDR1 MDHEN and CDR2 SYDVKM. The CDR3 DNA is TGTGCCAGCAGGTCACCTACGGGGAGACAGGGCCATGAGACCCAGTACTTC. Translating gives CASRSPTGRQGHETQYF. Filled out from reference TRBV28 and TRBJ2-5, the complete variable domain reads DVKVTQSSRYLVKRTGEKVFLECVQDMDHENMFWYRQDPGLGLRLIYFSYDVKMKEKGDIPEGYSVSREKKERFSLILESASTNQTSMYLCASRSPTGRQGHETQYFGPGTRLLVL.

The V call is TRBV29-1, the J call TRBJ2-3; D is perhaps TRBD1 (6 bases). The CDR3 has 13 residues. Trimming removed 7 bases at V and 1 base at J, with 12 bases between. Germline V gives CDR1 SQVTM, CDR2 ANQGSEA. The chain's CDR3 is CSALGHRTDTQYF. CDR3 nucleotides: TGCAGCGCCCTGGGACATCGCACAGATACGCAGTATTTT.

The V call is TRBV19, the J call TRBJ1-5; D not certain. V lost 7 bases, J lost 5 bases, and 15 bases lay in between. This CDR3 is 14 amino acids long. Germline assignment: CDR1 LNHDA and CDR2 SQIVND (reference sequence). CDR3 sequence (DNA): TGTGCCAGTACCCGACGGGGATTCGATCAGCCCCAGCATTTT. Translating it yields CASTRRGFDQPQHF.

This clone was recorded only once. The genes are TRBV29-1 and TRBJ2-5, with 7 bases lining up with TRBD1. Unmatched junction bases numbered 5, after V lost 0 bases and J lost 7 bases. Germline CDR1 and CDR2: SQVTM and ANQGSEA. This CDR3 is built from 13 residues. The CDR3 DNA sequence: TGCAGCGTTGAAGAGGACAGGCCAGGGACCCAGTACTTC. As protein: CSVEEDRPGTQYF.

The chain joins TRBV29-1 to TRBJ2-7, with D uncertain. V lost 2 bases to trimming and J lost 2 bases, with 10 bases between them. This CDR3 contains 13 residues. Germline assignment: CDR1 SQVTM and CDR2 ANQGSEA. The CDR3 DNA reads TGCAGCGTTGAATTAGGCAGTGCCTACGAGCAGTACTTC. This translates into CSVELGSAYEQYF.

There are a few counts of this clone. The chain is built from TRBV5-1 and TRBJ1-1, with no clear D. Per germline, CDR1 SGHRS and CDR2 YFSETQ. The V gene lost 4 bases and the J gene lost 5 bases, with 12 bases spanning the gap. The CDR3 runs 13 residues. CDR3 amino acids: CASSPYYPTEAFF. CDR3 bases: TGCGCCAGCAGCCCGTATTATCCTACTGAAGCTTTCTTT.

The rearrangement joins TRBV5-5 to TRBJ1-5, with 8 nucleotides matching TRBD1. From germline, CDR1 is SGHKS and CDR2 YYEKEE (reference sequence). The CDR3 covers 17 residues. Germline trimming cut 4 bases from V and 6 bases from J; bases unmatched to any gene: 15. The chain's CDR3 is CASSQDPRTGLGQPQHF. The CDR3 nucleotides read TGTGCCAGCAGCCAAGATCCCAGGACAGGGTTAGGTCAGCCCCAGCATTTT. The whole variable domain, filled in from reference TRBV5-5 and TRBJ1-5, reads DAGVTQSPTHLIKTRGQQVTLRCSPISGHKSVSWYQQVLGQGPQFIFQYYEKEERGRGNFPDRFSARQFPNYSSELNVNALLLGDSALYLCASSQDPRTGLGQPQHFGDGTRLSIL.